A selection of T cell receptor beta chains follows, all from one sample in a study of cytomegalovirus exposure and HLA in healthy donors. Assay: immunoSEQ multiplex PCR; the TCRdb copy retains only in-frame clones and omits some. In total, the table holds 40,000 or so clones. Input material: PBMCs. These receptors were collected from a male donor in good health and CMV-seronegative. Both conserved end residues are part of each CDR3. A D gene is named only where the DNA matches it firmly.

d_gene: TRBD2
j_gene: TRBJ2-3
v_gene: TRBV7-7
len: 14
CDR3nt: TGTGCCAGCAGCCTAATAGCGGGGACAGATACGCAGTATTTT
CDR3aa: CASSLIAGTDTQYF

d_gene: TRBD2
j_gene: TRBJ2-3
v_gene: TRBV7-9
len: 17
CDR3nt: TGTGCCAGCAGCCCTGGGACTAGCGGGGGTTTCACAGATACGCAGTATTTT
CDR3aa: CASSPGTSGGFTDTQYF

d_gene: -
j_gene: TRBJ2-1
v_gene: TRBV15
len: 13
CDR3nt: TGTGCCACCAGCAGAGTGTCAGGCAATGAGCAGTTCTTC
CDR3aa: CATSRVSGNEQFF

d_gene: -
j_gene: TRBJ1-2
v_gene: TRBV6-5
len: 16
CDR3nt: TGTGCCAGCAGTTACTCGTCAGGGTTTTTGGTTCATGGCTACACCTTC
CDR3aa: CASSYSSGFLVHGYTF

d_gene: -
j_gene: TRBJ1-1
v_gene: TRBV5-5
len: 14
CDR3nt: TGTGCCAGCAGCCCCTGGGGGGGTGGCACTGAAGCTTTCTTT
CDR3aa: CASSPWGGGTEAFF

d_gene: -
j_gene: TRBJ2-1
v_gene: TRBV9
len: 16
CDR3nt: TGTGCCAGCAGCCCGGACGGAGGAATGACCTACAATGAGCAGTTCTTC
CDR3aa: CASSPDGGMTYNEQFF

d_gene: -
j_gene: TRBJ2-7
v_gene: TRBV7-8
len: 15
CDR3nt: TGTGCCAGCAGCTTAGGTCAGGGGCCGTCCTACGAGCAGTACTTC
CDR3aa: CASSLGQGPSYEQYF

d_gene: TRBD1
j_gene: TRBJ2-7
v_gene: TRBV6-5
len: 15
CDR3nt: TGTGCCAGCAGTTACTCAAGGGACAGGCCCTACGAGCAGTACTTC
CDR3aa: CASSYSRDRPYEQYF

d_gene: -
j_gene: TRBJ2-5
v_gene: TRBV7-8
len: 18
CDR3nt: TGTGCCAGCAGCTCCTGGGGGGTAGCAGGCCGGCGAAGAGAGACCCAGTACTTC
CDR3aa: CASSSWGVAGRRRETQYF

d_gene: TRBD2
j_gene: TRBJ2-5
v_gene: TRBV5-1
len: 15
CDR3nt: TGCGCCAGCAGCTTCGGCGGGGGGGCCTTAGAGACCCAGTACTTC
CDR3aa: CASSFGGGALETQYF

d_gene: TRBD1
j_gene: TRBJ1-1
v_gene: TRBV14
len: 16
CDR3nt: TGTGCCAGCAGCCAATTTTTGACAGGGAGGAGAACTGAAGCTTTCTTT
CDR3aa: CASSQFLTGRRTEAFF

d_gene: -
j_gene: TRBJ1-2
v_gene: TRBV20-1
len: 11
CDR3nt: TGCAGTGCAAAGGAGAACTATGGCTACACCTTC
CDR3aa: CSAKENYGYTF

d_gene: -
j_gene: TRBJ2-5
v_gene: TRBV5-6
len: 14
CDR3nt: TGTGCCAGCAGCGCAACCCGGAGGGAGGAGACCCAGTACTTC
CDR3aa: CASSATRREETQYF

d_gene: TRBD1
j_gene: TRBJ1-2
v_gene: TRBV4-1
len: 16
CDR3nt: TGCGCCAGCAGCCCATATACAGGGGGGTCTAACTATGGCTACACCTTC
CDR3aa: CASSPYTGGSNYGYTF

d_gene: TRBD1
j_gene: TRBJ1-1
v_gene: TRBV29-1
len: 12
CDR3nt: TGCAGCGTTGTGGGAGACAGGGCTGAAGCTTTCTTT
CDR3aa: CSVVGDRAEAFF

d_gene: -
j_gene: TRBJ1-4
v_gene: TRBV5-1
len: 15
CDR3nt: TGCGCCAGCAGCCTAACAGACGCAACTAATGAAAAACTGTTTTTT
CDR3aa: CASSLTDATNEKLFF

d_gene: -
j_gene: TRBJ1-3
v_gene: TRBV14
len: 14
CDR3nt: TGTGCCAGCAGCCGCGGACAGTGGGGGAACACCATATATTTT
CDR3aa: CASSRGQWGNTIYF

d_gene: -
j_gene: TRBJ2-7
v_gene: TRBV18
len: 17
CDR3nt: TGTGCCAGCTCACCTAGCATGGGACAAGAGGGTATGGGGGAGCAGTACTTC
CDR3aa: CASSPSMGQEGMGEQYF